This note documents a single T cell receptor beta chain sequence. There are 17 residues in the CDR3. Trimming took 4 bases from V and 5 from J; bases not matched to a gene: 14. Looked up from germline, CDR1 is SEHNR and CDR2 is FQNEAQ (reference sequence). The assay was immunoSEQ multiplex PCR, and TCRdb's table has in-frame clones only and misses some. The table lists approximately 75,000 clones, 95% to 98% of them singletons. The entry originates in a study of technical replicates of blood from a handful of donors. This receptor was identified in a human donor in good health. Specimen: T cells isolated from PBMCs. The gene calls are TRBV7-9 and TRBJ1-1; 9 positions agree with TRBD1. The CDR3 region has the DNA TGTGCCAGCAGCTCCGAAGTCGGGACAGGGTTGGCGACTGAAGCTTTCTTT. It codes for CASSSEVGTGLATEAFF. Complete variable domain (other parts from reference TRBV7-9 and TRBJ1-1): DTGVSQNPRHKITKRGQNVTFRCDPISEHNRLYWYRQTLGQGPEFLTYFQNEAQLEKSRLLSDRFSAERPKGSFSTLEIQRTEQGDSAMYLCASSSEVGTGLATEAFFGQGTRLTVV.